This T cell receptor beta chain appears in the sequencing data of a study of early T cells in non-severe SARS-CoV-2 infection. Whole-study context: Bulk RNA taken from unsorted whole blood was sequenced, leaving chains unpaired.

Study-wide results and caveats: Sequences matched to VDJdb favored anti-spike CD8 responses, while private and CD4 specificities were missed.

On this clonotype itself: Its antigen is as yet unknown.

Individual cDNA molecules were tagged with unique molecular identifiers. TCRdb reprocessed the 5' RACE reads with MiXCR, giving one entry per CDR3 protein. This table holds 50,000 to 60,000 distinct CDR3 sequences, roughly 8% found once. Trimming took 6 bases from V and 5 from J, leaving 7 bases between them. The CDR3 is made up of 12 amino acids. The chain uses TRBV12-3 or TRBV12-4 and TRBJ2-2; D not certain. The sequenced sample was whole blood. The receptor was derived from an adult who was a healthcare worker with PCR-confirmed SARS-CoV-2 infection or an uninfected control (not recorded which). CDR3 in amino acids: CASSLLTGELFF. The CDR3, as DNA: TGTGCCAGCAGCTTGCTAACCGGGGAGCTGTTTTTT.